This paragraph covers one T cell receptor (beta chain) sequence. Its antigen is unidentified. The germline CDR1 and CDR2 sequences are MRHNA and SNTAGT. The CDR3 is made up of 14 amino acids. Losses at the gene ends were 2 bases for V and 4 bases for J; bases not matched to a gene: 4. The data stem from a study of cytomegalovirus exposure and HLA in healthy donors. The PCR employed 60 Vbeta primers together with 13 Jbeta primers. Clones were sequenced by immunoSEQ multiplex PCR, and TCRdb holds only the in-frame ones, with some missing. The sample gives under 95,000 clones, 60% to 85% of which show up once; roughly 2% is in the top ten. Overall study results and limits: In a later analysis, TCR beta V- and J-gene trimming was associated with a missense DCLRE1C variant. The authors considered a cluster of highly shared sequence variants likely to be a sequencing artifact.

The sample taken for sequencing was PBMCs. This TCR came from a boy aged 10-17 years in good health and CMV-seronegative. The rearrangement joins TRBV6-4 to TRBJ1-1; the match to TRBD1 covers 7 bases. As DNA, the CDR3 is TGTGCCAGCAGTGACCAGGGGGGAGCCACTGAAGCTTTCTTT. It yields the protein CASSDQGGATEAFF.